The 18 T cell receptor beta chains reported below all come from one sample, sequenced in a study of T-cell reconstitution after alpha-beta-depleted transplantation in children. Preparing the TCRbeta library involved the use of unique molecular identifiers. TCRdb redid the calling of the PCR reads with MiXCR, one entry per CDR3 protein. The data show fewer than 450,000 distinct CDR3 sequences, with around 15% seen just once and roughly 40% held by the top ten. The sample in question was PBMCs, mostly from graft donor cells, obtained 360 days after TCRalphabeta/CD19-depleted stem cell transplant. All receptors derive from a male patient aged 2 to 10 who had a stem cell transplant for acute lymphoblastic leukemia, so the T cells may come from the graft donor.

This clonotype turned up a few times. The rearrangement uses TRBV6-1 and TRBJ2-4, with 7 bases fitting TRBD2. CDR3 length: 15 residues. CDR1 and CDR2 (germline): MNHNS, SASEGT. V lost 6 bases to trimming and J lost 2 bases; unmatched junction nucleotides: 7. The CDR3, as DNA: TGTGCCAGCAGCCCTGTGGGACTAACCAAAAACATTCAGTACTTC. Protein: CASSPVGLTKNIQYF.

The sample holds a few counts of this clonotype. The chain carries TRBV25-1 and TRBJ2-5, with 13 bases that match TRBD2. This CDR3 contains 18 residues. From germline, CDR1 is MGHDK and CDR2 SYGVNS. Trimming took 7 bases from V and 1 from J; bases not matched to a gene: 12. The CDR3 sequence: CASTSGTSGTWGQETQYF. The CDR3 region has the DNA TGTGCCAGCACTTCCGGGACTAGCGGGACCTGGGGCCAAGAGACCCAGTACTTC.

The chain recombines TRBV6-1 with TRBJ1-5; D is uncertain. Germline values: CDR1 MNHNS, CDR2 SASEGT. V was trimmed by 6 bases and J by 2 bases, leaving 14 bases between them. There are 15 residues in the CDR3. The CDR3, as DNA: TGTGCCAGCAGGCAAGCGGGGTGGGGCAATCAGCCCCAGCATTTT. Translated, it gives CASRQAGWGNQPQHF.

V is TRBV12-5 and J is TRBJ2-5; 8 nucleotides agree with TRBD2. V lost 2 bases and J lost 2; bases outside the gene matches: 10. Germline CDR1 LGHNT, CDR2 FRNRAP. The CDR3 contains 17 residues. CDR3 DNA: TGTGCTAGTGGTTTGCAGCGGGAGATCCCTAGTCAAGAGACCCAGTACTTC. Its translation is CASGLQREIPSQETQYF.

The rearrangement joins TRBV7-6 to TRBJ2-7; perhaps TRBD2 as D (6 bases). This CDR3 is 15 amino acids long. Per germline, CDR1 SGHVS and CDR2 FNYEAQ. V lost 4 bases and J 6 bases, leaving 19 bases between the germline ends. CDR3 sequence reads: CASSWEAGTPSEQYF. For the CDR3, the DNA is TGTGCCAGCAGCTGGGAGGCGGGCACCCCTTCCGAGCAGTACTTC.

This clonotype was seen at least ten times. The V and J genes are TRBV5-6 and TRBJ2-3, with 8 bases identical to TRBD2. The CDR3 contains 13 residues. J was trimmed by 4 bases and V by 2 bases; bases with no gene match: 0. From germline, CDR1 is SGHDT and CDR2 YYEEEE. The CDR3 spells CASSLAGADTQYF. CDR3 DNA sequence: TGTGCCAGCAGCTTAGCGGGGGCAGATACGCAGTATTTT.

This chain links TRBV19 with TRBJ2-1; D unclear. This CDR3 has 14 residues. The germline V and J ends were trimmed by 6 bases and 5 bases, with 14 bases remaining between them. Looked up from germline, CDR1 is LNHDA and CDR2 is SQIVND (reference sequence). CDR3 bases: TGTGCCAGTAGGAAGTCCGGTAGTGACAATGAGCAGTTCTTC. This sequence encodes CASRKSGSDNEQFF.

This clonotype was seen more than once but under ten times. The rearrangement links TRBV28 to TRBJ2-3, with D perhaps TRBD2 (5 bases). Trimming left V 6 bases short and J 6 bases short, with 16 bases between. The length of the CDR3 is 14 residues. Germline V gives CDR1 MDHEN, CDR2 SYDVKM. CDR3 nucleotides: TGTGCCAGCAGGCGAGTAGCCTCGGGGGATACGCAGTATTTT. Its translation is CASRRVASGDTQYF.

This clonotype was found a few times. The chain carries TRBV7-3 and TRBJ2-2; no definite D call. Germline V lookup: CDR1 SGHTA, CDR2 FQGTGA. The CDR3 is 15 residues long. V was cut by 0 bases and J by 4 bases, with 9 bases left in between. CDR3 amino acids: CASSLTGTPTGELFF. The CDR3 nucleotides are TGTGCCAGCAGCTTAACGGGCACCCCCACCGGGGAGCTGTTTTTT.

In its sample, this clonotype was seen a few times. J is TRBJ2-1 and V is TRBV12-3 or TRBV12-4; D not certain. V lost 5 bases and J lost 5, with 13 bases in between. The CDR3 runs to 14 residues. This chain's CDR3 is CASSGLAVHNEQFF. The DNA for the CDR3 is TGTGCCAGCAGTGGGTTAGCCGTCCACAATGAGCAGTTCTTC.

The rearrangement joins TRBV20-1 to TRBJ2-3; perhaps D is TRBD1 or TRBD2 (6 bases each). Between the trimmed V and J ends, which lost 3 bases and 5 bases, there was a span of 18 bases. The CDR3 spans 15 residues. CDR1 and CDR2 (germline): DFQATT, SNEGSKA (reference sequence). CDR3 sequence: CSASRARGGKDTQYF. The CDR3, as DNA: TGCAGTGCTAGTAGGGCTAGAGGGGGGAAAGATACGCAGTATTTT.

The V gene is TRBV14, the J gene TRBJ1-1, with D tentatively TRBD1 (6 bases). This CDR3 is 17 amino acids long. V was trimmed by 1 base and J by 5 bases, leaving 20 bases between them. Per germline, CDR1 SGHDN and CDR2 FVKESK. The CDR3, as DNA: TGTGCCAGCAGCCAAGCCCCGGGACACCGGCGGGGTACTGAAGCTTTCTTT. Protein: CASSQAPGHRRGTEAFF. The whole variable domain, filled in from reference TRBV14 and TRBJ1-1, reads EAGVTQFPSHSVIEKGQTVTLRCDPISGHDNLYWYRRVMGKEIKFLLHFVKESKQDESGMPNNRFLAERTGGTYSTLKVQPAELEDSGVYFCASSQAPGHRRGTEAFFGQGTRLTVV.

This clonotype was seen repeatedly, ten times or more. The rearrangement joins TRBV29-1 to TRBJ2-7; 8 nucleotides line up with TRBD2. CDR3 length equals 13 residues. Looked up from germline, CDR1 is SQVTM and CDR2 is ANQGSEA. The trim removed 4 bases at V and 6 bases at J, leaving 8 bases unmatched. The CDR3 spells CSVASASGFEQYF. The DNA of the CDR3 is TGCAGCGTTGCATCGGCTAGCGGGTTCGAGCAGTACTTC.

The V call is TRBV5-4, the J call TRBJ1-1; D possibly corresponds to TRBD1 (6 bases). The CDR3 is made up of 14 amino acids. V was cut by 0 bases and J by 5 bases, with 11 bases left in between. From germline, CDR1 is SGHNT and CDR2 YYREEE (reference sequence). Here the CDR3 DNA reads TGTGCCAGCAGCTTGGACAGGGAGGGTACTGAAGCTTTCTTT. Protein sequence: CASSLDREGTEAFF.

The chain joins TRBV28 to TRBJ2-1, with TRBD2 matching over 12 bases. V gave up 6 bases and J gave up 2 bases; unmatched junction bases: 11. CDR3 size: 18 residues. Germline V gene lookup returns CDR1 MDHEN and CDR2 SYDVKM. CDR3: CASSHLTSGSLTYNEQFF. The CDR3 bases are TGTGCCAGCAGCCACCTGACTAGCGGGAGCCTAACCTACAATGAGCAGTTCTTC.

This clonotype was picked up many times. The chain carries TRBV27 and TRBJ2-1; 8 bases map to TRBD1. The V segment lost 0 bases and the J segment 0 bases; nucleotides outside the gene matches: 10. This CDR3 has 19 amino acids. The V gene's germline CDR1 is MNHEY and CDR2 SMNVEV (reference sequence). CDR3 bases: TGTGCCAGCAGTTTATCAAATGGTGACAGGGGTCGCTCCTACAATGAGCAGTTCTTC. Translation: CASSLSNGDRGRSYNEQFF.

This clonotype occurred a few times. The CDR3 region is CASSLAGRGGYTF. CDR3 DNA: TGTGCCAGCAGCTTGGCGGGACGAGGTGGCTACACCTTC. V and J are TRBV7-2 and TRBJ1-2, with D tentatively TRBD1 (5 bases). CDR1 is SGHTA and CDR2 is FQGNSA in the germline V gene. The CDR3 contains 13 residues. The V gene lost 3 bases and the J gene lost 7 bases, with 12 bases spanning the gap.

In this sample, this clonotype turned up a few times. The J gene is TRBJ1-5, the V gene TRBV6-2 or TRBV6-3, with D possibly matching TRBD1 (6 bases). The V gene's germline CDR1 is MNHEY and CDR2 SVGEGT. V dropped 3 bases and J dropped 4 bases, with 22 bases sitting between them. The CDR3 sequence is 18 residues long. This CDR3 reads CASSYERDRLVKNQPQHF. The CDR3 bases are TGTGCCAGCAGTTATGAGCGAGACAGGTTGGTAAAAAATCAGCCCCAGCATTTT.